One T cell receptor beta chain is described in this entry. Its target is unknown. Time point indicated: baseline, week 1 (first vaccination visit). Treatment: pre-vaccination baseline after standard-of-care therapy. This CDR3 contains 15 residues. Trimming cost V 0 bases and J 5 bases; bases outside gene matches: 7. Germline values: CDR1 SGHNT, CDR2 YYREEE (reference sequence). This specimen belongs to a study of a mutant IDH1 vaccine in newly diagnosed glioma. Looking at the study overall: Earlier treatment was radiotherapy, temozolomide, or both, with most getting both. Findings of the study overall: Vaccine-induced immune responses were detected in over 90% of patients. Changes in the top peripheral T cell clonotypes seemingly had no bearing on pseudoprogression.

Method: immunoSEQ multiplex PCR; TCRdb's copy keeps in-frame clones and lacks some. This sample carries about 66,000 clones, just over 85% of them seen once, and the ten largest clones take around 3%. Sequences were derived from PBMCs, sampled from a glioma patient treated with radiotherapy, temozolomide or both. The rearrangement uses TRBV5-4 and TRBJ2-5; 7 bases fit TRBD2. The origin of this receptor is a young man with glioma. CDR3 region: CASSLALAAFETQYF. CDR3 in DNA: TGTGCCAGCAGCTTGGCGCTAGCGGCCTTTGAGACCCAGTACTTC. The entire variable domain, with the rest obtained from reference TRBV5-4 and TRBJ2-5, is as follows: ETGVTQSPTHLIKTRGQQVTLRCSSQSGHNTVSWYQQALGQGPQFIFQYYREEENGRGNFPPRFSGLQFPNYSSELNVNALELDDSALYLCASSLALAAFETQYFGPGTRLLVL.